Below are 27 T cell receptor beta chains sequenced from a single sample in a study of human T cells and chemical hapten exposure. Noted time point: patch test 1, 2 weeks after DPC sensitization. Described treatment: therapeutic diphenylcyclopropenone sensitization with weekly scalp DPC. Total RNA extraction was carried out from unfractionated whole blood. In TCRdb, the RACE reads were re-called with MiXCR into one record per CDR3 protein. The data contain about 35,000 distinct CDR3 sequences, 5% to 7% of them seen just once; the ten biggest clones take up roughly 9%. This material consisted of whole blood, taken in connection with sensitization to the hapten diphenylcyclopropenone (DPC). These receptors all stem from a woman aged 25 to 45 with alopecia areata. Some clones in this sample may be carry-over from other donors' samples.

The chain employs TRBV9 and TRBJ1-2; 9 bases line up with TRBD1. With 3 bases clipped from V and 8 bases from J, the junction kept 11 bases outside the gene matches. Germline assignment: CDR1 SGDLS and CDR2 YYNGEE. The CDR3 spans 15 residues. CDR3 in DNA: TGTGCCAGCAGCGGATTGACAGGGGGGTTCTGGGGCTACACCTTC. It translates to CASSGLTGGFWGYTF.

The chain is built from TRBV4-1 and TRBJ1-2, with D unresolved. With 3 bases removed from V and 5 bases from J, the gap between germline ends came to 13 bases. This CDR3 has 14 residues. Looked up from germline, CDR1 is MGHRA and CDR2 is YSYEKL. DNA for the CDR3: TGCGCCAGCAGCCATTCGGCGGTGGGATATGGCTACACCTTC. Amino acids: CASSHSAVGYGYTF.

The genes are TRBV7-9 and TRBJ2-3, with D unresolved. The CDR3 is 11 amino acids. Trimming took 4 bases from V and 4 from J, leaving 3 bases between them. Germline CDR1 is SEHNR and CDR2 is FQNEAQ (reference sequence). The CDR3 sequence: CASSWSDTQYF. CDR3 in DNA: TGTGCCAGCAGCTGGTCAGATACGCAGTATTTT.

This chain joins TRBV10-3 and TRBJ2-3, with 14 nucleotides matching TRBD2. CDR1 and CDR2 from the germline V gene are ENHRY and SYGVKD. CDR3 size: 17 residues. V shed 10 bases and J 4 bases; nucleotides not matched to a gene: 13. The CDR3: CATKSTTSGGASDTQYF. The CDR3 DNA sequence: TGTGCCACCAAGAGCACGACTAGCGGGGGGGCTTCAGATACGCAGTATTTT.

This clonotype was seen a few times. The CDR3, as DNA: TGTGCCAGCAGCTTTTACGAGGGCGGAAACTATCAGCCCCAGCATTTT. It encodes CASSFYEGGNYQPQHF. J is TRBJ1-5 and V is TRBV5-6; D unresolved. V was pared by 2 bases and J by 5 bases, with 17 bases between. Germline V gives CDR1 SGHDT, CDR2 YYEEEE. The CDR3 extends over 16 amino acids.

This clonotype was recorded many times. The V and J genes are TRBV7-2 and TRBJ2-7; TRBD1 might be the D (7 bases). V lost 3 bases to trimming and J lost 4 bases, with 19 bases between them. The CDR3 consists of 16 residues. Germline V gives CDR1 SGHTA, CDR2 FQGNSA. CDR3 DNA sequence: TGTGCCAGCAGCTTGGGGGGTGGGACAGTTCCTTACGAGCAGTACTTC. Amino acid sequence: CASSLGGGTVPYEQYF.

This sequence joins TRBV7-9 and TRBJ1-3; unclear D gene. The CDR3 has 15 amino acids. Trimming removed 5 bases at V and 0 bases at J, with 11 bases between. Germline V gene data show CDR1 as SEHNR and CDR2 as FQNEAQ (reference sequence). DNA for the CDR3: TGTGCCAGCAGCCGGACGGAGCTCTCTGGAAACACCATATATTTT. This gives the protein CASSRTELSGNTIYF.

This clonotype was observed a handful of times. The V call is TRBV28, the J call TRBJ1-1, with D perhaps TRBD1 (5 bases). The CDR3 is 13 residues long. V was pared by 6 bases and J by 9 bases, with 17 bases between. Germline CDR1 and CDR2: MDHEN and SYDVKM. DNA of the CDR3: TGTGCCAGCAGCCTCGCCGACAGCAGAAAAGCTTTCTTT. This gives the protein CASSLADSRKAFF. The full variable domain, with the rest looked up from reference TRBV28 and TRBJ1-1, is DVKVTQSSRYLVKRTGEKVFLECVQDMDHENMFWYRQDPGLGLRLIYFSYDVKMKEKGDIPEGYSVSREKKERFSLILESASTNQTSMYLCASSLADSRKAFFGQGTRLTVV.

This clonotype was seen a few times. Here the CDR3 reads CASSFGRGANVLTF. DNA of the CDR3: TGTGCCAGCAGCTTTGGAAGGGGCGCCAACGTCCTGACTTTC. The V gene is TRBV7-8, the J gene TRBJ2-6; D may be TRBD1 (5 bases). Deletions cut 3 bases from V and 7 bases from J, with 10 bases between. This CDR3 region has 14 residues. Germline V gene sequence: CDR1 SGHVS, CDR2 FQNEAQ. Combining the CDR3 with reference TRBV7-8 and TRBJ2-6 gives the whole variable domain GAGVSQSPRYKVAKRGQDVALRCDPISGHVSLFWYQQALGQGPEFLTYFQNEAQLDKSGLPSDRFFAERPEGSVSTLKIQRTQQEDSAVYLCASSFGRGANVLTFGAGSRLTVL.

In its sample, this clonotype was seen many times. This rearrangement joins TRBV6-2 or TRBV6-3 to TRBJ1-1; D is unresolved. This CDR3 is 14 amino acids long. V was trimmed by 7 bases and J by 3 bases, leaving 15 bases between them. Germline assignment: CDR1 MNHEY and CDR2 SVGEGT. CDR3 sequence: CASKGKSAHTEAFF. CDR3 DNA: TGTGCCAGCAAAGGGAAGTCAGCACACACTGAAGCTTTCTTT.

This chain uses TRBV5-6 with TRBJ2-7; 9 bases fit TRBD1. The CDR3 has 14 residues. Per germline, CDR1 SGHDT and CDR2 YYEEEE. Germline trimming cut 3 bases from V and 6 bases from J; bases unmatched to any gene: 7. CDR3 sequence reads: CASSSGTGFGEQYF. The CDR3, as DNA: TGTGCCAGCAGCTCCGGGACAGGGTTCGGCGAGCAGTACTTC.

There are a few counts of this clonotype. The V and J genes are TRBV27 and TRBJ2-5, with D tentatively TRBD1 (5 bases). The CDR3 loop spans 16 amino acids. Germline-derived CDR1 and CDR2 are MNHEY and SMNVEV (reference sequence). Trimming pared 5 bases from V and 5 bases from J, leaving 21 bases between. This CDR3 is CASSRTDTKRPETQYF. The CDR3 DNA reads TGTGCCAGCAGTCGGACGGACACCAAGAGACCTGAGACCCAGTACTTC.

The rearrangement uses TRBV7-8 and TRBJ2-7; perhaps TRBD1 as D (6 bases). The CDR3 is 12 amino acids. V was pared by 5 bases and J by 7 bases, with 12 bases between. CDR1 and CDR2 from the germline V gene are SGHVS and FQNEAQ. Here the CDR3 reads CASSPGAREQYF. CDR3 DNA: TGTGCCAGCAGCCCAGGGGCCCGGGAGCAGTACTTC.

This clonotype appeared a few times. The chain uses TRBV2 and TRBJ2-7; TRBD1 aligns across 8 bases. The J segment lost 5 bases and the V segment lost 4 bases, leaving 4 bases of the junction unmatched. The CDR3 totals 13 residues. The germline gives CDR1 SNHLY, CDR2 FYNNEI. The CDR3 loop is CASSGQTGDEQYF. The CDR3 bases are TGTGCCAGCAGTGGACAGACAGGGGACGAGCAGTACTTC.

This chain links TRBV3-1 with TRBJ1-5, with D perhaps matching TRBD1 (5 bases). V was trimmed by 0 bases and J by 2 bases, leaving 11 bases between them. The CDR3 runs 16 residues. Germline V lookup: CDR1 LGHDT, CDR2 YNNKEL (reference sequence). In DNA form, the CDR3 reads TGTGCCAGCAGCCAAGATTACGGGGCCGGCAATCAGCCCCAGCATTTT. This codes for CASSQDYGAGNQPQHF. The complete variable domain, with remaining parts taken from reference TRBV3-1 and TRBJ1-5, reads DTAVSQTPKYLVTQMGNDKSIKCEQNLGHDTMYWYKQDSKKFLKIMFSYNNKELIINETVPNRFSPKSPDKAHLNLHINSLELGDSAVYFCASSQDYGAGNQPQHFGDGTRLSIL.

This chain links TRBV7-2 with TRBJ1-5; D gene uncertain. The length of the CDR3 is 12 residues. Trimming pared 5 bases from V and 4 bases from J, leaving 6 bases between. In germline, CDR1 is SGHTA, CDR2 FQGNSA. The CDR3 is CASSPRNQPQHF. The CDR3 DNA reads as TGTGCCAGCAGCCCCAGGAATCAGCCCCAGCATTTT.

The table lists this clonotype with many counts. The rearrangement links TRBV10-3 to TRBJ1-6, with D possibly being TRBD1 (5 bases). V gave up 6 bases and J gave up 7 bases, with 10 bases separating them. The CDR3 is 13 residues long. CDR1 is ENHRY and CDR2 is SYGVKD in the germline V gene. CDR3: CAIRGPDNSPLHF. The CDR3 nucleotides are TGTGCCATCAGGGGGCCAGACAATTCACCCCTCCACTTT.

This clonotype turned up a few times. The rearrangement joins TRBV19 to TRBJ2-7; 10 positions match TRBD1. V lost 6 bases, J lost 3 bases, and 2 bases stayed unmatched. CDR3 size: 13 residues. The germline CDR1 and CDR2 sequences are LNHDA and SQIVND (reference sequence). The CDR3 region has the DNA TGTGCCAGTAGGGGACAGGGGCTCTACGAGCAGTACTTC. Translated, it gives CASRGQGLYEQYF.

V usage is TRBV6-6 and J usage is TRBJ2-5; TRBD2 matches at 9 bases. Unmatched junction bases numbered 6, after V lost 11 bases and J lost 5 bases. The CDR3 extends over 12 amino acids. Per the germline V gene, CDR1 is MNHNY and CDR2 is SVGAGI (reference sequence). The CDR3 bases are TGTGCCGCGGGGGGGGAGTGGGAGACCCAGTACTTC. As protein: CAAGGEWETQYF.

The CDR3 region has the DNA TGTGCCAGCAGCTTAACTAGCGGGGCGTACGAGCAGTACTTC. It codes for CASSLTSGAYEQYF. V is TRBV11-2 and J is TRBJ2-7; 10 nucleotides agree with TRBD2. V gave up 2 bases and J gave up 4 bases; unmatched junction bases: 2. This CDR3 region has 14 residues. Germline V gives CDR1 SGHAT, CDR2 FQNNGV.

This clonotype showed up many times. The J gene is TRBJ1-3, the V gene TRBV10-3; D is uncertain. This CDR3 contains 13 residues. Germline V gives CDR1 ENHRY, CDR2 SYGVKD. V lost 6 bases to trimming and J lost 0 bases, with 6 bases between them. The chain's CDR3 is CAIRPDSGNTIYF. The CDR3 DNA follows: TGTGCCATCAGACCCGACTCTGGAAACACCATATATTTT.

This clonotype was observed many times. The chain employs TRBV29-1 and TRBJ1-4; D call uncertain. Germline V gene lookup returns CDR1 SQVTM and CDR2 ANQGSEA. The CDR3 has 14 residues. Trimming removed 5 bases from V and 0 bases from J, with 10 bases in between. The CDR3 here is CSVPEGTTNEKLFF. CDR3 nucleotides: TGCAGCGTTCCTGAAGGAACAACTAATGAAAAACTGTTTTTT.

This clonotype showed up many times. The V and J genes are TRBV10-3 and TRBJ2-3; 13 nucleotides line up with TRBD2. After removal of 5 bases from V and 11 bases from J, the junction contained 7 bases not matched to a gene. Looked up from germline, CDR1 is ENHRY and CDR2 is SYGVKD. This CDR3 has 14 amino acids. The CDR3 spells CAISQSTSGGQQYF. Written as DNA, the CDR3 is TGTGCCATCAGTCAATCGACTAGCGGGGGGCAGCAGTATTTT.

The rearrangement links TRBV19 to TRBJ2-3; a weak D match, TRBD1 (5 bases). CDR1 and CDR2 (germline): LNHDA, SQIVND (reference sequence). V gave up 4 bases and J gave up 5 bases, with 16 bases separating them. The CDR3 is made up of 15 amino acids. CDR3 coding DNA: TGTGCCAGTAGTAAATGGCAGACAGTCGAAGATACGCAGTATTTT. It specifies CASSKWQTVEDTQYF.

This clonotype was counted ten times or more. This rearrangement joins TRBV3-1 to TRBJ1-1; tentatively, D is TRBD1 (5 bases). CDR3 length: 15 residues. Per the germline V gene, CDR1 is LGHDT and CDR2 is YNNKEL (reference sequence). Deletions cut 0 bases from V and 4 bases from J, with 12 bases between. This chain's CDR3 is CASSQERGTITEAFF. In nucleotides, the CDR3 is TGTGCCAGCAGCCAAGAAAGAGGGACTATCACTGAAGCTTTCTTT. The complete variable domain, with remaining parts taken from reference TRBV3-1 and TRBJ1-1, reads DTAVSQTPKYLVTQMGNDKSIKCEQNLGHDTMYWYKQDSKKFLKIMFSYNNKELIINETVPNRFSPKSPDKAHLNLHINSLELGDSAVYFCASSQERGTITEAFFGQGTRLTVV.

In its sample, this clonotype was seen many times. This chain connects TRBV20-1 to TRBJ1-6; D may be TRBD1 (5 bases). The V end lost 0 bases, the J end lost 9 bases, and 6 bases lay between the germline ends. The CDR3 consists of 12 residues. The germline V gene has CDR1 DFQATT and CDR2 SNEGSKA (reference sequence). The CDR3 is CSAREGGSPLHF. The DNA for the CDR3 is TGCAGTGCTAGAGAGGGGGGTTCACCCCTCCACTTT.

This chain uses TRBV4-1 with TRBJ2-3; D is uncertain. Trimming pared 1 base from V and 1 base from J, leaving 9 bases between. CDR3 size: 15 residues. Looked up from germline, CDR1 is MGHRA and CDR2 is YSYEKL. The chain's CDR3 is CASSQVSLGTDTQYF. The CDR3 DNA reads TGCGCCAGCAGCCAAGTCTCCTTGGGCACAGATACGCAGTATTTT.